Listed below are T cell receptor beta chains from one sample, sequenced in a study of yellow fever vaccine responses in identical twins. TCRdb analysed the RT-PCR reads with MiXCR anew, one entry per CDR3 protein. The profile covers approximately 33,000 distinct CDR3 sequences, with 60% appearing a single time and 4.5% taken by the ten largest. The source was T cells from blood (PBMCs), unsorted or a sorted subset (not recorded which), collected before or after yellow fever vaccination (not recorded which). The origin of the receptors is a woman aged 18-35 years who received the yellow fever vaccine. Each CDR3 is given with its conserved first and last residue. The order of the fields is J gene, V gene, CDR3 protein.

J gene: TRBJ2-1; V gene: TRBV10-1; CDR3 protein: CASSVETSAPNEQFF
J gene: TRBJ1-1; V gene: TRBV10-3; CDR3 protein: CAISVQGDWNTEAFF
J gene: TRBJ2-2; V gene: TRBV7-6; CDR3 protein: CASSHLTRTATGELFF
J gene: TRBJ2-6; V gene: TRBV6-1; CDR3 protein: CASSEDSSGANVLTF
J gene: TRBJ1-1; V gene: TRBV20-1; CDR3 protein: CSASSGAHTEAFF
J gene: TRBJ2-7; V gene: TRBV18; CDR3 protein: CASSPAGSGGEQYF
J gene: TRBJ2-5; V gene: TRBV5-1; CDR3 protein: CASSLGTSGIQETQYF
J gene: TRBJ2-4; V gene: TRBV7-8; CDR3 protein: CASSPLAAENIQYF
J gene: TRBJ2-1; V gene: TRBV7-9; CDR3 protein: CASSLGLGNEQFF
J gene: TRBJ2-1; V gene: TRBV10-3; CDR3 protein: CATRQDSYNEQFF
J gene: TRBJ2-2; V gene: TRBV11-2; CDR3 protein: CASSAFSGKGAGELFF
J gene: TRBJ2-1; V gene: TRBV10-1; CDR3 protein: CASIRGRSSYNEQFF
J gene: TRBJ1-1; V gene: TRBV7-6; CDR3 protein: CASSLADLNTEAFF
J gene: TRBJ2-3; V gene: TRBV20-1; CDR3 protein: CSARVPGGTDTQYF
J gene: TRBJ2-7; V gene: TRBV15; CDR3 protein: CATSRDRGYEQYF
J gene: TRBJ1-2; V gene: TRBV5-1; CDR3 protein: CASSPTGGGYGYTF
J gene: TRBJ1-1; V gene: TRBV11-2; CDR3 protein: CASSLWGEAFF
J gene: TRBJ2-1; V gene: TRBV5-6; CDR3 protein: CASSRRLAGEPYNEQFF
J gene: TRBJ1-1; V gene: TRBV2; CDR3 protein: CASRGTGNTEAFF
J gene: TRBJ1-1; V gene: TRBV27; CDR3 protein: CASSLSMNTEAFF
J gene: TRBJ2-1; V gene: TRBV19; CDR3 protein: CASSIVGSNEQFF
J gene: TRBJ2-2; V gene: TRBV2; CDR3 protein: CASSGPPPGTPNTGELFF
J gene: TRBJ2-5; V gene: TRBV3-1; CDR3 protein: CASSRAFGGMETQYF
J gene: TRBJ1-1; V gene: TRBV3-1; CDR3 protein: CASSLGHLEAFF
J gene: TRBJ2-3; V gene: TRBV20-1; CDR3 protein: CSSGRIITDTQYF
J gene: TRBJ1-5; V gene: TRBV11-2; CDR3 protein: CASSLDGNDPRQPQHF
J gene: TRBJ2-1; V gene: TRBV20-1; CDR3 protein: CSVTRQDRYNEQFF